This is a list of T cell receptor beta chains from one sample in a study of blood T cells in healthy people across ages. TCRdb recomputed calls from the 5' RACE reads with MiXCR, one row per CDR3 protein. The sample has 700,000 or so distinct CDR3 sequences; approximately 40% are singletons. The sequencing input was blood. The source is a man of 80 years or more in good health. Both conserved end residues are part of each CDR3. D genes are given only for firm matches. The size of a clone is reported for some rows only, either as once, few or many, or as a class for expanded clones.

j_gene,d_gene,abundance,v_gene,CDR3nt,CDR3aa
TRBJ2-7,NA,many,TRBV29-1,TGCAGCGCTGGACCCGCCAGTTACGAGCAGTACTTC,CSAGPASYEQYF
TRBJ1-6,TRBD1,NA,TRBV19,TGTGCCAGTGCTGGACAGGGCGGATCACCCCTCCACTTT,CASAGQGGSPLHF
TRBJ2-3,NA,few,TRBV6-2/TRBV6-3,TGTGCCAGCAGTTTCGTCCTTGTCACAGATACGCAGTATTTT,CASSFVLVTDTQYF
TRBJ2-4,TRBD1,few,TRBV16,TGTGCCAGCAGCCAATCTGAGACAGGGCTAAACATTCAGTACTTC,CASSQSETGLNIQYF
TRBJ2-1,TRBD2,few,TRBV6-5,TGTGCCAGCAGTTACAGAACTAGCGGTGCTAATGAGCAGTTCTTC,CASSYRTSGANEQFF
TRBJ2-3,TRBD1,NA,TRBV9,TGTGCCAGCAGCGTAGCGGACAGGGTTTTAGGTACGCAGTATTTT,CASSVADRVLGTQYF
TRBJ2-3,NA,NA,TRBV27,TGTGCCAGTACTTCCGTGGGAACAATAATCACAGATACGCAGTATTTT,CASTSVGTIITDTQYF
TRBJ1-1,NA,NA,TRBV29-1,TGCAGCGTTGGATCGGGGGGCGGCACTGAAGCTTTCTTT,CSVGSGGGTEAFF
TRBJ2-6,NA,few,TRBV7-2,TGTGCCAGCAGCCTGGGGGATAATCCTGGGGCCAACGTCCTGACTTTC,CASSLGDNPGANVLTF
TRBJ1-4,NA,few,TRBV5-1,TGCGCCAGCAGCTTGGACCTTGAAAAACTGTTTTTT,CASSLDLEKLFF
TRBJ2-5,TRBD2,NA,TRBV7-9,TGTGCCAGCAGCGCTCGTGGTGGGACTAGCGGGACCCAAGAGACCCAGTACTTC,CASSARGGTSGTQETQYF
TRBJ2-1,NA,NA,TRBV4-1,TGCGCCAGCAGCCAAGGAACCCCGACGGGTGAGCAGTTCTTC,CASSQGTPTGEQFF
TRBJ2-5,TRBD1,few,TRBV20-1,TGCAGTGCTAGGAGGGACAGGGTGGGGGAGACCCAGTACTTC,CSARRDRVGETQYF
TRBJ2-7,NA,NA,TRBV21-1,TGTGCCGGCACCCTTGCGCTGCACCTCTACGAGCAGTACTTC,CAGTLALHLYEQYF
TRBJ2-7,NA,NA,TRBV6-2/TRBV6-3,TGTGCCAGCCTCCTAGGTGGGTCCTACGAGCAGTACTTC,CASLLGGSYEQYF
TRBJ1-2,NA,NA,TRBV6-6,TGTGCCAGCAGTCGGGGCAGGTCTAGTTTAGCTAACTATGGCTACACCTTC,CASSRGRSSLANYGYTF
TRBJ2-3,NA,once,TRBV12-3/TRBV12-4,TGTGCCAGCAGTTTTAATAGGGGAGATACGCAGTATTTT,CASSFNRGDTQYF
TRBJ2-2,NA,NA,TRBV12-3/TRBV12-4,TGTGTCAGCAGTTTAGTTCGCGGGATAACCGGGGAGCTGTTTTTT,CVSSLVRGITGELFF
TRBJ2-1,TRBD2,NA,TRBV29-1,TGCAGCGTTGCCACCTCAGCGGGGGCAAACAATGAGCAGTTCTTC,CSVATSAGANNEQFF
TRBJ1-5,TRBD1,NA,TRBV6-5,TGTGCCAGCAGAGCGGGACAGGGCTATCAGCCCCAGCATTTT,CASRAGQGYQPQHF
TRBJ2-3,NA,few,TRBV11-2,TGTGCCAGCAGCTCCCGGGTCGGGGACACAGATACGCAGTATTTT,CASSSRVGDTDTQYF
TRBJ2-1,NA,NA,TRBV6-2/TRBV6-3,TGTGCCAGCAGTTACTCGACGGGCGGGGTCTCCTACAATGAGCAGTTCTTC,CASSYSTGGVSYNEQFF
TRBJ2-5,NA,many,TRBV20-1,TGCAGTGCTAGAGATGGAAAGGGCAGACAAGAGACCCAGTACTTC,CSARDGKGRQETQYF
TRBJ2-3,NA,many,TRBV6-5,TGTGCCAGCAGCGAGCGGTCCAAGGATACGCAGTATTTT,CASSERSKDTQYF
TRBJ2-3,TRBD2,many,TRBV20-1,TGCAGTGCGGGAGATAGCGGGAGGGCCACAGATACGCAGTATTTT,CSAGDSGRATDTQYF
TRBJ2-7,NA,NA,TRBV7-2,TGTGCCAGCAGCTTAGATCCGGGACGTACCTACGAGCAGTACTTC,CASSLDPGRTYEQYF
TRBJ2-3,NA,NA,TRBV15,TGTGCCGCCAGCGGTAGGACAACATCTAGCACAGATACGCAGTATTTT,CAASGRTTSSTDTQYF
TRBJ2-1,NA,NA,TRBV3-1,TGTGCCTGCAGCCAAACAGGGGGCGCGGGGGGGTCCTACAATGAGCAGTTCTTC,CACSQTGGAGGSYNEQFF